This is a list of T cell receptor beta chains from one sample in a study of blood T cell repertoires in COVID-19. The table came from immunoSEQ multiplex PCR; TCRdb's copy has only in-frame clones and leaves some out. The sample lists some 290,000 clones, roughly nine tenths occurring once. The sample comprised peripheral blood. Every receptor here comes from a woman aged 50 to 60 who had recovered from COVID-19. Each CDR3 is given with its conserved first and last residue. The D gene is left open where the match is weak. Clone size is given for some rows only: seen once, a few or many times, or a class if the clone is expanded.

TRBJ1-1,TRBV6-2/TRBV6-3,.,.,CASSSRGGTEAFF,TGTGCCAGCAGTTCGAGGGGGGGCACTGAAGCTTTCTTT
TRBJ1-1,TRBV14,.,.,CASSHGNLAFF,TGTGCCAGCAGCCACGGGAATCTAGCTTTCTTT
TRBJ2-5,TRBV24-1,.,.,CATSDPTGEIEETQYF,TGTGCCACCAGTGATCCGACGGGGGAGATAGAAGAGACCCAGTACTTC
TRBJ2-7,TRBV4-3,.,TRBD2,CASSQEFTSGRAGQYF,TGCGCCAGCAGCCAAGAGTTCACTAGCGGGAGGGCCGGTCAGTACTTC
TRBJ1-2,TRBV27,.,TRBD1,CASSLSRAGGIYGYTF,TGTGCCAGCAGTTTATCGAGGGCAGGGGGTATCTATGGCTACACCTTC
TRBJ2-7,TRBV6-5,.,TRBD2,CASSYGGDSYEQYF,TGTGCCAGCAGTTACGGGGGGGACTCCTACGAGCAGTACTTC
TRBJ1-1,TRBV29-1,.,TRBD1,CSVEPDTGGREAFF,TGCAGCGTTGAACCCGATACAGGGGGGCGCGAAGCTTTCTTT
TRBJ1-2,TRBV12-3/TRBV12-4,.,.,CASSSYSAFGYTF,TGTGCCAGCAGTTCTTACAGTGCTTTTGGCTACACCTTC
TRBJ1-1,TRBV11-2,.,.,CASSFGPGNTEAFF,.
TRBJ2-1,TRBV5-6,.,TRBD1,CASSKGQINEQFF,TGTGCCAGCAGCAAGGGACAGATCAATGAGCAGTTCTTC
TRBJ1-2,TRBV6-5,.,.,CASSRQQGNYGYTF,TGTGCCAGCAGCCGTCAACAGGGAAACTATGGCTACACCTTC
TRBJ1-1,TRBV18,.,.,CASSFRPGGNTEAFF,TGTGCCAGCTCATTCCGGCCGGGGGGGAACACTGAAGCTTTCTTT
TRBJ1-6,TRBV6-5,.,.,CASSSPSAPLHF,TGTGCCAGCAGTTCGCCCTCGGCACCCCTCCACTTT
TRBJ2-7,TRBV24-1,.,.,CATYLYEQYF,TGTGCCACCTACTTATACGAGCAGTACTTC
TRBJ2-1,TRBV19,medium-sized,TRBD2,CASSIGGTGGHYNEQFF,TGTGCCAGTAGTATTGGGGGCACGGGGGGGCACTACAATGAGCAGTTCTTC
TRBJ2-3,TRBV9,.,TRBD1,CASSAGQGLSTDTQYF,TGTGCCAGCAGCGCGGGACAGGGGTTAAGCACAGATACGCAGTATTTT
TRBJ1-1,TRBV28,.,.,CATRGVGLVNTEAFF,TGTGCCACCCGGGGGGTCGGGTTGGTGAACACTGAAGCTTTCTTT
TRBJ2-1,TRBV7-3,.,TRBD2,CASSPTSEGSNEQFF,TGTGCCAGCAGCCCGACTAGCGAAGGCTCCAATGAGCAGTTCTTC
TRBJ1-2,TRBV18,.,.,CASSEDSNYGYTF,TGTGCCAGCTCAGAGGACAGTAACTATGGCTACACCTTC
TRBJ1-2,TRBV11-2,.,.,CASSPREDYGYTF,TGTGCCAGCAGCCCCAGGGAAGACTATGGCTACACCTTC
TRBJ2-7,TRBV30,.,.,CAWSVTGGEQYF,TGTGCCTGGAGTGTTACGGGTGGCGAGCAGTACTTC
TRBJ1-5,TRBV19,.,.,CASSPPPGQAGSQHF,TGTGCCAGTAGCCCACCACCCGGCCAGGCGGGGAGCCAGCATTTT
TRBJ2-3,TRBV4-3,.,TRBD2,CASSQDFSGGVSTDTQYF,TGCGCCAGCAGCCAAGATTTTAGTGGGGGGGTTAGCACAGATACGCAGTATTTT
TRBJ1-1,TRBV19,.,.,CASSISRGTEAFF,TGTGCCAGTAGTATATCCAGGGGAACTGAAGCTTTCTTT
TRBJ2-5,TRBV18,.,TRBD1,CASSPSRQGRETQYF,TGTGCCAGCTCACCATCGCGACAGGGGCGGGAGACCCAGTACTTC
TRBJ1-6,TRBV7-3,.,.,CASSHGGGSPLHF,TGTGCCAGCAGCCATGGGGGCGGTTCACCCCTCCACTTT
TRBJ2-1,TRBV30,.,TRBD2,CAWSVRLAYEQFF,TGTGCCTGGAGTGTAAGACTAGCCTATGAGCAGTTCTTC
TRBJ2-7,TRBV5-6,.,.,CASSLVQGHEQYF,TGTGCCAGCAGCTTGGTTCAGGGCCACGAGCAGTACTTC
TRBJ1-4,TRBV5-1,.,.,CASSLGRATNEKLFF,TGCGCCAGCAGCCTTGGGAGGGCAACTAATGAAAAACTGTTTTTT
TRBJ1-2,TRBV4-3,.,.,CASSQDFSVGYTF,TGCGCCAGCAGCCAAGATTTCTCTGTAGGCTACACCTTC